This passage covers 8 T cell receptor beta chains from one sample sequenced in a study of blood T cell repertoires in COVID-19 (dated by TCRdb to 2018 to 2021). Library creation used the immunoSEQ multiplex PCR assay. Held by TCRdb, this immuneACCESS table contains in-frame sequences only and omits some clones. Under half of the omission traces to an unresolved V gene where checked; the cause of the rest is unknown. The sample records 300,000 to 400,000 clones, approximately 87% of which are singletons. Of the sample, about 6% falls within the top ten clones. Sample: peripheral blood. These receptors were collected from a woman in her 50s with COVID-19, enrolled during active disease.

The V and J genes are TRBV6-2 or TRBV6-3 and TRBJ2-5, with 8 nucleotides matching TRBD2. Germline CDR1 is MNHEY and CDR2 is SVGEGT. The length of the CDR3 is 16 residues. V lost 0 bases and J lost 5; bases outside the gene matches: 8. The CDR3 here is CASSYSTGSGSETQYF. The CDR3 DNA reads TGTGCCAGCAGTTACTCGACGGGAAGCGGGAGTGAGACCCAGTACTTC.

This chain connects TRBV7-9 to TRBJ2-1; D gene uncertain. This CDR3 has 13 amino acids. Trimming pared 4 bases from V and 4 bases from J, leaving 8 bases between. CDR1 is SEHNR and CDR2 is FQNEAQ in the germline V gene (reference sequence). In DNA form, the CDR3 reads TGTGCCAGCAGCTCCTTAGATTACAATGAGCAGTTCTTC. Translation: CASSSLDYNEQFF.

The rearrangement links TRBV6-1 to TRBJ2-1; 11 nucleotides agree with TRBD2. Germline loops: CDR1 MNHNS, CDR2 SASEGT. V gave up 3 bases and J gave up 6 bases; unmatched junction bases: 7. CDR3 length equals 16 residues. DNA for the CDR3: TGTGCCAGCAGTGACCCGACTAGCGGGAAAACCAATGAGCAGTTCTTC. Translation gives CASSDPTSGKTNEQFF.

CDR3 in DNA: TGTGCCAGCAGCTTAACGCGAGAGAGGGGGCATGGCTACACCTTC. Translating it yields CASSLTRERGHGYTF. This rearrangement joins TRBV7-2 to TRBJ1-2; 7 bases are a match to TRBD1. Trimming cost V 2 bases and J 6 bases; bases outside gene matches: 9. CDR1 is SGHTA, CDR2 FQGNSA, per germline. The CDR3 is made up of 15 amino acids.

The V and J genes are TRBV6-6 and TRBJ1-3, with TRBD1 identical over 7 bases. Germline CDR1 MNHNY, CDR2 SVGAGI (reference sequence). The CDR3 sequence is 15 residues long. Trimming took 0 bases from V and 8 from J; bases not matched to a gene: 7. CDR3 coding DNA: TGTGCCAGCAGTTACTCCAGGGGGAGTATGTACACCATATATTTT. Translation gives CASSYSRGSMYTIYF.

The rearrangement uses TRBV7-9 and TRBJ1-1, with 8 bases aligning to TRBD1. The germline V gene has CDR1 SEHNR and CDR2 FQNEAQ (reference sequence). With V trimmed by 5 bases and J by 0 bases, 11 bases remained unmatched. The CDR3 spans 17 residues. Here the CDR3 reads CASSLWPGQVMNTEAFF. CDR3 coding DNA: TGTGCCAGCAGCCTATGGCCGGGACAGGTGATGAACACTGAAGCTTTCTTT.

This chain connects TRBV5-5 to TRBJ2-7; a possible D gene is TRBD2 (6 bases). Germline values: CDR1 SGHKS, CDR2 YYEKEE (reference sequence). This CDR3 contains 15 residues. V lost 3 bases and J 4 bases, leaving 17 bases between the germline ends. The CDR3 region is CASSYRDSASYEQYF. CDR3 nucleotides: TGTGCCAGCAGCTATCGGGACTCAGCTTCATACGAGCAGTACTTC.

This clone has just a few counts. This sequence joins TRBV30 and TRBJ1-2; D remains unclear. The CDR3 is 15 amino acids. CDR1 and CDR2 (germline): GTSNPN, SVGIG (reference sequence). V gave up 5 bases and J gave up 7 bases, with 23 bases separating them. The CDR3 DNA sequence: TGTGCCTGGGATCGATCCGGCAGGCCCGATGGTGGCTACACCTTC. Its protein is CAWDRSGRPDGGYTF.